The 10 T cell receptor beta chains presented below share a single source sample, sequenced in a study of blood T cell repertoires in COVID-19. The table came from immunoSEQ multiplex PCR; TCRdb's copy has only in-frame clones and leaves some out. Of hundreds of thousands of clones in the sample, 89% were seen once. Source material: PBMCs or T cells enriched from blood (not recorded which). These receptors were taken from a woman aged 25 to 39 with acute COVID-19.

V usage is TRBV3-1 (or the pseudogene TRBV3-2) and J usage is TRBJ1-1; D gene ambiguous. V was pared by 1 base and J by 1 base, with 7 bases between. CDR1 and CDR2 (germline): LGHDT, YNNKEL (reference sequence). The CDR3 has 14 amino acids. DNA for the CDR3: TGTGCCAGCAGCCAAGCTAGAGGGAACACTGAAGCTTTCTTT. Translation: CASSQARGNTEAFF.

The chain joins TRBV6-5 to TRBJ2-2; a weak D match, TRBD2 (7 bases). Germline CDR1 reads MNHEY; CDR2 reads SVGAGI. The length of the CDR3 is 14 residues. V lost 7 bases and J lost 5, with 14 bases in between. In DNA, the CDR3 is TGTGCCAGCACTAGGGGGGGCGATACCGGGGAGCTGTTTTTT. Translation: CASTRGGDTGELFF.

The genes are TRBV5-6 and TRBJ2-1; TRBD2 is a possible D gene (6 bases). Germline CDR1 reads SGHDT; CDR2 reads YYEEEE. V was trimmed by 2 bases and J by 8 bases, leaving 14 bases between them. The CDR3 covers 14 residues. CDR3 DNA sequence: TGTGCCAGCAGCTTTTTTATGGGAGGACATGAGCAGTTCTTC. Translation: CASSFFMGGHEQFF.

The V gene is TRBV13, the J gene TRBJ1-4; perhaps TRBD1 as D (5 bases). Germline assignment: CDR1 PRHDT and CDR2 FYEKMQ (reference sequence). This CDR3 is 15 amino acids long. V was pared by 0 bases and J by 3 bases, with 8 bases between. The DNA for the CDR3 is TGTGCCAGCAGCTTAGGGCCAGGGCCTAATGAAAAACTGTTTTTT. It translates to CASSLGPGPNEKLFF.

CDR3 in amino acids: CASSLESGGNEQFF. The CDR3, as DNA: TGTGCCAGCAGCTTAGAATCCGGAGGCAATGAGCAGTTCTTC. This chain connects TRBV11-2 to TRBJ2-1; TRBD2 is a possible D gene (5 bases). V was cut by 0 bases and J by 6 bases, with 9 bases left in between. The CDR3 loop spans 14 amino acids. The germline CDR1 and CDR2 sequences are SGHAT and FQNNGV. Variable domain in full (rest from reference TRBV11-2 and TRBJ2-1): EAGVAQSPRYKIIEKRQSVAFWCNPISGHATLYWYQQILGQGPKLLIQFQNNGVVDDSQLPKDRFSAERLKGVDSTLKIQPAKLEDSAVYLCASSLESGGNEQFFGPGTRLTVL.

The chain carries TRBV7-2 and TRBJ2-5, with 7 nucleotides matching TRBD1. V lost 2 bases, J lost 3 bases, and 6 bases stayed unmatched. Germline V gene data show CDR1 as SGHTA and CDR2 as FQGNSA. This CDR3 is 15 amino acids long. The CDR3 here is CASSLHPGTEETQYF. The DNA for the CDR3 is TGTGCCAGCAGCTTACACCCCGGGACAGAAGAGACCCAGTACTTC.

This chain uses TRBV5-4 with TRBJ1-1; 7 nucleotides align to TRBD1. With V trimmed by 4 bases and J by 8 bases, 5 bases remained unmatched. In germline, CDR1 is SGHNT, CDR2 YYREEE (reference sequence). This CDR3 comprises 12 residues. As DNA, the CDR3 is TGTGCCAGCAGCGTTGGGACAGTCGAAGCTTTCTTT. Translating gives CASSVGTVEAFF.

The V and J genes are TRBV7-7 and TRBJ2-3; D may be TRBD1 (6 bases). The germline CDR1 and CDR2 sequences are SSHAT and FNYEAQ (reference sequence). The V end was cut by 1 base, the J end by 1 base, with 12 bases between. The CDR3 sequence is 16 residues long. The DNA for the CDR3 is TGTGCCAGCAGCTTAGATCAACAGGGATGCACAGATACGCAGTATTTT. Translation gives CASSLDQQGCTDTQYF.

The chain couples TRBV18 to TRBJ1-1, with D unclear. This CDR3 is 13 amino acids long. With 3 bases removed from V and 3 bases from J, the gap between germline ends came to 8 bases. From germline, CDR1 is KGHSH and CDR2 LQKENI. The CDR3 DNA reads as TGTGCCAGCTCACCCCGTATTGACACTGAAGCTTTCTTT. Translation gives CASSPRIDTEAFF.

The rearrangement joins TRBV6-5 to TRBJ1-6, with D hard to call. V was cut by 8 bases and J by 1 base, with 6 bases left in between. There are 13 residues in the CDR3. The V gene's germline CDR1 is MNHEY and CDR2 SVGAGI. CDR3 in DNA: TGTGCCAGCGGAGATTCCTATAATTCACCCCTCCACTTT. Its translation: CASGDSYNSPLHF.